This T cell receptor beta chain was recorded in a study of T cell responses to AZD1222 COVID-19 vaccine. General study points: Among the donors, most were white British and more were female, and clonal diversity was possibly underestimated. Spike regions recognized by vaccine-associated CD4 TCRs spanned the protein, led by 160-218 and 743-854.

Data came from immunoSEQ multiplex PCR; TCRdb stores just in-frame clones and leaves some out. Of about 84,000 clones in the sample, about nine tenths were seen once. A word on this clone: Its specificity is unknown.

Per germline, CDR1 SGDLS and CDR2 YYNGEE. CDR3 length equals 17 residues. Deletions cut 0 bases from V and 0 bases from J, with 10 bases between. This receptor was identified in an adult who received the AZD1222 COVID-19 vaccine. The chain recombines TRBV9 with TRBJ1-6; TRBD1 might be the D (5 bases). The material sequenced was peripheral blood, taken 28 days after the second AZD1222 dose. In DNA, the CDR3 is TGTGCCAGCAGCGTAGAGGCAGGGAGCTCCTATAATTCACCCCTCCACTTT. This codes for CASSVEAGSSYNSPLHF.